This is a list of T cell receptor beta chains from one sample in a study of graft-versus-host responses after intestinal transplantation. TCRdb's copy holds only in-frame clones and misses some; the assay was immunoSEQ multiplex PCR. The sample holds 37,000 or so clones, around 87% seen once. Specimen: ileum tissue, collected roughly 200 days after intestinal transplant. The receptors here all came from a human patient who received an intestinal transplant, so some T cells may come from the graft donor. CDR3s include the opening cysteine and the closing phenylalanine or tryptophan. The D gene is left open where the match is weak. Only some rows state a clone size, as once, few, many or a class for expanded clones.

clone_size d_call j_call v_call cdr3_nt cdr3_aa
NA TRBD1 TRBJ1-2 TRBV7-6 TGTGCCAGCAGCAAATTGACAGGGGGCTATGGCTACACCTTC CASSKLTGGYGYTF
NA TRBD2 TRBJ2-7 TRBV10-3 TGTGCCATCAGTGAGGGACTAGCGGGTGGCGAGCAGTACTTC CAISEGLAGGEQYF
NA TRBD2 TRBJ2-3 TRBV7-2 TGTGCCAGCAGCGGTTCTAGCGGGAGGAGGGATACGCAGTATTTT CASSGSSGRRDTQYF
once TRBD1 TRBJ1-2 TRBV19 TGTGCCAGTAGTATTTCGGCCAGATGGGAAGGGGGCCGTAACTATGGCTACACCTTC CASSISARWEGGRNYGYTF
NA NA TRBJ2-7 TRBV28 TGTGCCAGCAGTTCGACATCCCCCTACGAGCAGTACTTC CASSSTSPYEQYF
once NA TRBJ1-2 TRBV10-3 TGTGCCATCAGTGAGTCGACAGTCTATGGCTACACCTTC CAISESTVYGYTF
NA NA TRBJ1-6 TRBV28 TGTGCCAGCAGTTTACGCAGGGACCGTTCACCCCTCCACTTT CASSLRRDRSPLHF
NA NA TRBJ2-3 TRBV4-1 TGCGCCAGCAGCCAAGATCAATGGGCTGTCGATACGCAGTATTTT CASSQDQWAVDTQYF
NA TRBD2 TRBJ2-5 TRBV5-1 TGCGCCAGCAGCTTGGTCAGCCTGACCGGGACTAGCAGTGTGACCCAGTACTTC CASSLVSLTGTSSVTQYF
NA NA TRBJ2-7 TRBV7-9 TGTGCCAGCAGTCCCCGACTAGAGACCTACGAGCAGTACTTC CASSPRLETYEQYF
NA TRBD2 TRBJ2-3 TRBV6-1 TGTGCCAGCAGTGAAGCGCATAGACTAGCGCGTGCTAGCACAGATACGCAGTATTTT CASSEAHRLARASTDTQYF
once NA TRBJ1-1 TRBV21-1 TGTGCCAGCAGTCCCGACGTGAACACTGAAGCTTTCTTT CASSPDVNTEAFF
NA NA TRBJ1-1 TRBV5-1 TGCGCCAGCAGCTTGGCCCTGGGACACTTAAACACTGAAGCTTTCTTT CASSLALGHLNTEAFF
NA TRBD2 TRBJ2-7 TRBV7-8 TGTGCCAGCAGCCCCAAGGCGGGAGGGTTTGACGAGCAGTACTTC CASSPKAGGFDEQYF
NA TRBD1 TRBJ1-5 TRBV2 TGTGCCAGCGAAGGGGGCGCAGGTGGAAGCAATCAGCCCCAGCATTTT CASEGGAGGSNQPQHF
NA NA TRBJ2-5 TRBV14 TGTGCCAGCAGCCAAGGGGTATTGACGTTCCAAGAGACCCAGTACTTC CASSQGVLTFQETQYF
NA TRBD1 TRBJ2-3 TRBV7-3 TGTGCCAGCAGCTTAGGGACAGGGGACACAGATACGCAGTATTTT CASSLGTGDTDTQYF
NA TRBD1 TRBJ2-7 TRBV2 TGTGCCAGCAGTAAAATGGGACAGGGGTACGAGCAGTACTTC CASSKMGQGYEQYF
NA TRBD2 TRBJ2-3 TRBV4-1 TGCGCCAGCAGCCAAGCCCCAGCGGGAGCAGATACGCAGTATTTT CASSQAPAGADTQYF
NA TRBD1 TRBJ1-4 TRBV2 TGTGCCAGCAGTAGAGGGACAGGGGACTATCTGGAAAAACTGTTTTTT CASSRGTGDYLEKLFF
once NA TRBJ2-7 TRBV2 TGTGCCAGCAGTGTACTTCGCAGGTCTCCATCCTACGAGCAGTACTTC CASSVLRRSPSYEQYF
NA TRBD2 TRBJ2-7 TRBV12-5 TGTGCTAGTGGCCAGAGGCCAGCGGGAGGGCCGGGCGAGCAGTACTTC CASGQRPAGGPGEQYF
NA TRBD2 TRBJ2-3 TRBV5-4 TGTGCCAGCAGCTACGGACTAGCGGAAATCGCTGATACGCAGTATTTT CASSYGLAEIADTQYF
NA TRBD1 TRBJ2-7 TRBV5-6 TGTGCCAGCAGCCCTGTTGAACAGGGGCCGGGGACCCCCTACGAGCAGTACTTC CASSPVEQGPGTPYEQYF
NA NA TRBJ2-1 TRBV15 TGTGCCACCAGCCTCCCTGGGGGCTATGGGAGGGAGCAGTTCTTC CATSLPGGYGREQFF
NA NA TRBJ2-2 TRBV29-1 TGCAGCGTAAGAAAAGCGCAGAACACCGGGGAGCTGTTTTTT CSVRKAQNTGELFF
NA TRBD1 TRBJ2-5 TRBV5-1 TGCGCCAGCAGCTTGTTCTCAGGGACAGGGAAGGGAGAGACCCAGTACTTC CASSLFSGTGKGETQYF
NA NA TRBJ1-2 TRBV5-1 TGCGCCAGCAGCTTGGACAGGATCGGTGAAGGCTACACCTTC CASSLDRIGEGYTF
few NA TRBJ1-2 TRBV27 TGTGCCAGCAGTTTATCTTCCGTGACTGGCTATGGCTACACCTTC CASSLSSVTGYGYTF
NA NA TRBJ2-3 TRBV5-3 TGTGCCAGAAGCACGCTCACTACCGGGACTCAAGGGGATACGCAGTATTTT CARSTLTTGTQGDTQYF
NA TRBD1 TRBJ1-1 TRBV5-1 TGCGCCAGCAGCGGGACAGGGGGCTGGGACACTGAAGCTTTCTTT CASSGTGGWDTEAFF
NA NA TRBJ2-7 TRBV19 TGTGCCAGTAGTATAGCTACGATGGGTTCCTACGAGCAGTACTTC CASSIATMGSYEQYF
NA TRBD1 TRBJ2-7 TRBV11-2 TGTGCCAGCGTTAAGGGGACAGGCTACCCTGGGCAGTACTTC CASVKGTGYPGQYF
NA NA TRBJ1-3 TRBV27 TGTGCCAGCAGTATGACAGGAGGTGGAAACACCATATATTTT CASSMTGGGNTIYF
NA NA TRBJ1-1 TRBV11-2 TGTGCCAGCAGCTTAGTAGGGGGGACTGAAGCTTTCTTT CASSLVGGTEAFF
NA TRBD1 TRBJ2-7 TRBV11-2 TGTGCCAGCAGCCGGGACAGATTCTACGAGCAGTACTTC CASSRDRFYEQYF
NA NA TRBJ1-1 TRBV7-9 TGTGCCAGCTGGAAGAACACTGAAGCTTTCTTT CASWKNTEAFF
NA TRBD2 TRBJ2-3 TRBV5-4 TGTGCCAGCAGCTTTGGGACTAGCGGGAGCCCAGATACGCAGTATTTT CASSFGTSGSPDTQYF
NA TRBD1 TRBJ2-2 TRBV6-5 TGTGCCATCAGGGACAGTTGGACCGGGGAGCTGTTTTTT CAIRDSWTGELFF
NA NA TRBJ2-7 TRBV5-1 TGCGCCAGCAGCCTGGGGGGCGGACCCTACGAGCAGTACTTC CASSLGGGPYEQYF
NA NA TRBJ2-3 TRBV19 TGTGCCAGTACCTCTCAGGGCAGAGTCACAGATACGCAGTATTTT CASTSQGRVTDTQYF
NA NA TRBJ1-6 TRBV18 TGTGCCAGCTCACCAGGGGCGAACTCACCCCTCCACTTT CASSPGANSPLHF
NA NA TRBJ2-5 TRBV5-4 TGTGCCAGCAGCTCCCCTAAGTCGTCCCAAGAGACCCAGTACTTC CASSSPKSSQETQYF
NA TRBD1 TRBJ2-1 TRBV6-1 TGTGCCAGCAGTGAGGCCGATGGACAGGGGAACAATGAGCAGTTCTTC CASSEADGQGNNEQFF
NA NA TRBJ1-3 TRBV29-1 TGCAGCGTTGAAGAGGGCGGCTCTGGAAACACCATATATTTT CSVEEGGSGNTIYF
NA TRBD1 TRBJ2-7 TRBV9 TGTGCCAGCAGCCCCCGGGACAGGAGCTCCTACGAGCAGTACTTC CASSPRDRSSYEQYF
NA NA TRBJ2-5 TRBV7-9 TGTGCCAGCAGCTACAGGGAAGCGGGACAAGAGACCCAGTACTTC CASSYREAGQETQYF
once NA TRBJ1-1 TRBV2 TGTGCCAGCAGTGGGCAGGGGAACACTGAAGCTTTCTTT CASSGQGNTEAFF
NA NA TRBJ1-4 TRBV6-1 TGTGCCAGCAGCTCAAGCGGGGGGGTCGATGAAAAACTGTTTTTT CASSSSGGVDEKLFF
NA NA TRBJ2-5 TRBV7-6 TGTGCCAGCAGCTTAAGGATGGAGACCCAGTACTTC CASSLRMETQYF
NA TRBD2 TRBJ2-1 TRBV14 TGTGCCAGCAGCCAAGTAAGGCCCCTAGCGGGACGTTATAATGAGCAGTTCTTC CASSQVRPLAGRYNEQFF
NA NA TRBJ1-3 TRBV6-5 TGTGCCGCCCACATGGGGAACACCATATATTTT CAAHMGNTIYF
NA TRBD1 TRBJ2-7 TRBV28 TGTGCCAGCAGTTTACTGGTGTCGGGACAGCAAAAGGTGCAGTACTTC CASSLLVSGQQKVQYF
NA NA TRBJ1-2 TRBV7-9 TGTGCCAGCAGCTTACCGACAGGTGGCGAAAACTATGGCTACACCTTC CASSLPTGGENYGYTF
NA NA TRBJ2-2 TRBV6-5 TGTGCCAGCAGTTACTCCGGGGAGACCGGGGAGCTGTTTTTT CASSYSGETGELFF
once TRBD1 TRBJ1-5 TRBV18 TGTGCCAGCTCACCCCGGACAGGGGGTGAACAGCCCCAGCATTTT CASSPRTGGEQPQHF
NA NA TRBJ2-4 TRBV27 TGTGCCAGCAGTGAGGCTGGAAACATTCAGTACTTC CASSEAGNIQYF
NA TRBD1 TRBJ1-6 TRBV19 TGTGCCAGTAGTAGAGTGACAGGGTCATATTCACCCCTCCACTTT CASSRVTGSYSPLHF
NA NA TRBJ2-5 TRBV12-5 TGTGCTAGTGCCCAAACGACAGGAGGAGGGGAGACCCAGTACTTC CASAQTTGGGETQYF